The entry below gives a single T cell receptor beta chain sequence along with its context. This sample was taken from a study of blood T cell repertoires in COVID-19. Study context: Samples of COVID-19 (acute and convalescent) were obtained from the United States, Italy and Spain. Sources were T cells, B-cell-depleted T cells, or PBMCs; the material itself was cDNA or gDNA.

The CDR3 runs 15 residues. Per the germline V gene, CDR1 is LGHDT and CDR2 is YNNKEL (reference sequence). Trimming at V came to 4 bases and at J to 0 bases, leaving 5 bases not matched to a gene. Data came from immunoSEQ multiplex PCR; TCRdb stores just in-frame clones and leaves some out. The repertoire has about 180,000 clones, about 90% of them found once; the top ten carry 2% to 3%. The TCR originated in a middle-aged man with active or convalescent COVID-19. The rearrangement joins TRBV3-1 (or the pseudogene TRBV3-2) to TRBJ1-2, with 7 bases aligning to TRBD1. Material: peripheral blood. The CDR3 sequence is CASSLRQGTNYGYTF. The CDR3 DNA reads TGTGCCAGCAGCCTCCGACAGGGCACTAACTATGGCTACACCTTC.